This T cell receptor beta chain comes out of a study of early T cells in non-severe SARS-CoV-2 infection. Whole-study context: Unsorted whole blood bulk RNA was sequenced, with unpaired chains.

Deletions cut 10 bases from V and 7 bases from J, with 17 bases between. The length of the CDR3 is 13 residues. The germline V gene encodes CDR1 MNHNY and CDR2 SVGAGI (reference sequence). As part of library construction, unique molecular identifiers were attached to individual cDNA molecules. TCRdb used MiXCR to reprocess the 5' RACE reads, holding one entry per CDR3 protein. The table lists 55,000 to 65,000 distinct CDR3 sequences, 8.5% to 10% of them singletons, with over 8.5% in the top ten. Judged by abundance, this clonotype is medium-sized. The receptor was derived from an adult who was a healthcare worker with PCR-confirmed SARS-CoV-2 infection or an uninfected control (not recorded which). Sequenced input: whole blood. V and J are TRBV6-6 and TRBJ1-5; D call uncertain. As DNA, the CDR3 is TGTGCCACCTTTAATGACGGATTCCAGCCCCAGCATTTT. It is translated as CATFNDGFQPQHF.